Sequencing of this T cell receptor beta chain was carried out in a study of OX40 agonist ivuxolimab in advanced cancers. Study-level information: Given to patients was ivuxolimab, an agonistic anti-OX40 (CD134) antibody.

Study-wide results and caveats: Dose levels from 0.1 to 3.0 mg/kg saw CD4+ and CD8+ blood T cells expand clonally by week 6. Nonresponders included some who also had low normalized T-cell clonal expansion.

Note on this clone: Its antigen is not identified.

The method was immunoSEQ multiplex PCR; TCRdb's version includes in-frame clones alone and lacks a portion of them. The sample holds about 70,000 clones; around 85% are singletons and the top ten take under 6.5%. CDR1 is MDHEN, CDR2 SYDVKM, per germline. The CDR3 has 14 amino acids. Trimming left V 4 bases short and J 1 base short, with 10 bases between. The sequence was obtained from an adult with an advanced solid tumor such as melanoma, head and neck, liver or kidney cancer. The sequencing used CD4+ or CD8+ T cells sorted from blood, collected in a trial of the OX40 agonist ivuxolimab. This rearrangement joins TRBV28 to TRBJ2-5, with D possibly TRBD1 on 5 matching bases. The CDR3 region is CASSSWTIQETQYF. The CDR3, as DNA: TGTGCCAGCAGTTCCTGGACAATCCAAGAGACCCAGTACTTC.